The clone carrying this TCR beta chain was detected only a few times. V was pared by 0 bases and J by 6 bases, with 12 bases between. This CDR3 is 14 amino acids long. Germline V lookup: CDR1 LGHNA, CDR2 YNFKEQ. Produced via immunoSEQ multiplex PCR; TCRdb's table is partial and in-frame only. The repertoire holds about 240,000 clones, around 90% seen once, with more than 6% in the top ten. This sample was taken from a study of blood T cell repertoires in COVID-19. The receptor was derived from a man aged 55 to 70 who had recovered from COVID-19. This chain uses TRBV4-2 with TRBJ2-7; weak D call: TRBD2 (5 bases). The material sequenced was peripheral blood. Here the CDR3 reads CASSQELRAGEQYF. The CDR3 region has the DNA TGTGCCAGCAGCCAAGAGTTGAGGGCGGGCGAGCAGTACTTC.